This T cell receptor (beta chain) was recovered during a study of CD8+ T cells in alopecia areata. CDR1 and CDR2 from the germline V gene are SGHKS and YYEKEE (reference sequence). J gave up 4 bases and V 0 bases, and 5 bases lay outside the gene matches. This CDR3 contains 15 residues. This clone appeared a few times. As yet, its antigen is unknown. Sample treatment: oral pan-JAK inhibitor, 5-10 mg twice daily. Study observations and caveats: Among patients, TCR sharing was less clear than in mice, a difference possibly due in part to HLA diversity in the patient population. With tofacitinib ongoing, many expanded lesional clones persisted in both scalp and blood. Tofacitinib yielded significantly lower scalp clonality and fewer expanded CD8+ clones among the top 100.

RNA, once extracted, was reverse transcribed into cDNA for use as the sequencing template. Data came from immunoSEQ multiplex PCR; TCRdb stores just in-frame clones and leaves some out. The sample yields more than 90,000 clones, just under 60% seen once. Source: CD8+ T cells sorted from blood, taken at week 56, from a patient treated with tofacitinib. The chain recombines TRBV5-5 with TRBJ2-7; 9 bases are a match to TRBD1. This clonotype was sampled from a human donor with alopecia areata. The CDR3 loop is CASSLEGQGAYEQYF. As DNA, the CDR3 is TGTGCCAGCAGCTTGGAGGGACAGGGAGCTTACGAGCAGTACTTC.